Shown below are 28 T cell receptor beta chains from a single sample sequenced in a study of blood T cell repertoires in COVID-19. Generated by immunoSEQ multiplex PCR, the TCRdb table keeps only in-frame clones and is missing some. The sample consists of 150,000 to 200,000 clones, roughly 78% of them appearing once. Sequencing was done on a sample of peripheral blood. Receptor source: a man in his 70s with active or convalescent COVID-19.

CDR3 sequence: CARSLAFFSSGVQETQYF. In DNA form, the CDR3 reads TGTGCCAGAAGCTTGGCGTTTTTTAGTAGCGGGGTACAAGAGACCCAGTACTTC. The chain has TRBV5-3 and TRBJ2-5; 8 bases map to TRBD2. TRBV5-3 carries the ORF label, with uncertain function. J gave up 2 bases and V 0 bases, and 12 bases lay outside the gene matches. The CDR3 extends over 18 amino acids.

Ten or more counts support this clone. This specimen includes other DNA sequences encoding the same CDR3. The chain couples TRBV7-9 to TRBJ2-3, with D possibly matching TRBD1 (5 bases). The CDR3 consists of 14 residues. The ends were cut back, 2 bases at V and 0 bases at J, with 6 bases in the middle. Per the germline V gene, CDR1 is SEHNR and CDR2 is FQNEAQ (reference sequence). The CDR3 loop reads CASSLQGSTDTQYF. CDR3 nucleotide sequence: TGTGCCAGCAGCTTACAGGGAAGCACAGATACGCAGTATTTT.

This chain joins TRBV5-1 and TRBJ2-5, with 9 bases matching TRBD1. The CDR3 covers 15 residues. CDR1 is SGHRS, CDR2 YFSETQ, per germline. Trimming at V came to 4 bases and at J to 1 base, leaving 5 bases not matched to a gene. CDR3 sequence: CASSRSGQGQETQYF. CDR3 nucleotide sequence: TGCGCCAGCAGCAGATCGGGACAGGGCCAAGAGACCCAGTACTTC.

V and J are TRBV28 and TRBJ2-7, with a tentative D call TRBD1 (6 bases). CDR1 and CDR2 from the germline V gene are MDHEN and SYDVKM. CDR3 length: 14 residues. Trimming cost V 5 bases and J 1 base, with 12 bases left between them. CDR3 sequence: CASSLRQVSYEQYF. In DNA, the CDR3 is TGTGCCAGCAGTCTAAGACAGGTTTCCTACGAGCAGTACTTC.

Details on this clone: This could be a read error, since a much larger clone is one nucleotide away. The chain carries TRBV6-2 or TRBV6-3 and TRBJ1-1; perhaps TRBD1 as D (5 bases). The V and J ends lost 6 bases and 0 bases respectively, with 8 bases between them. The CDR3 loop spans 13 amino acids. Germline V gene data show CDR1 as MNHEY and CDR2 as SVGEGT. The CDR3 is CASSLTVNTEAFF. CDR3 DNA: TGTGCCAGCAGCCTGACAGTGAACACTGAAGCTTTCTTT.

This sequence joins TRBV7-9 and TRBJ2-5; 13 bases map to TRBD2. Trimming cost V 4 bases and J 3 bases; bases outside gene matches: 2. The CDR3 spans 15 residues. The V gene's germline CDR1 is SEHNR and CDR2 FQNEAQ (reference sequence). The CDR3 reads CASSSGLAGEETQYF. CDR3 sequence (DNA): TGTGCCAGCAGCTCCGGACTAGCGGGGGAAGAGACCCAGTACTTC.

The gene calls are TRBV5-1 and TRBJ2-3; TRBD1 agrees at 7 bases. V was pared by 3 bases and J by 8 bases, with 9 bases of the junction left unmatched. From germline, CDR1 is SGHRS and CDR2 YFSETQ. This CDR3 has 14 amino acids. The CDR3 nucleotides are TGCGCCAGCAGCTCACCTAAGACAGGGAGTACGCAGTATTTT. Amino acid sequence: CASSSPKTGSTQYF.

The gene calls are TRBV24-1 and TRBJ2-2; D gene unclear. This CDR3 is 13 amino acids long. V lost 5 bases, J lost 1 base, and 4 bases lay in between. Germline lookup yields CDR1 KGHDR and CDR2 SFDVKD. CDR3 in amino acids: CATSGENTGELFF. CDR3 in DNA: TGTGCCACCAGTGGAGAGAACACCGGGGAGCTGTTTTTT.

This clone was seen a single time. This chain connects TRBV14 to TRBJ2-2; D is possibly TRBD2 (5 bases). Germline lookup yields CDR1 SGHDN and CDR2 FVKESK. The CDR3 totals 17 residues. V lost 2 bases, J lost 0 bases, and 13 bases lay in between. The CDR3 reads CASSQLLAFANTGELFF. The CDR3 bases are TGTGCCAGCAGCCAACTCCTAGCTTTCGCGAACACCGGGGAGCTGTTTTTT.

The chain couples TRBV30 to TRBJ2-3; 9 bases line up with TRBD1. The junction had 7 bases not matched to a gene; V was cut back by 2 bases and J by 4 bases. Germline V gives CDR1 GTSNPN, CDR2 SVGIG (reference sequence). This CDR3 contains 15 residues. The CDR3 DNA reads TGTGCCTGGAGTCCGGGACAGGGCAATTCAGATACGCAGTATTTT. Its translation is CAWSPGQGNSDTQYF.

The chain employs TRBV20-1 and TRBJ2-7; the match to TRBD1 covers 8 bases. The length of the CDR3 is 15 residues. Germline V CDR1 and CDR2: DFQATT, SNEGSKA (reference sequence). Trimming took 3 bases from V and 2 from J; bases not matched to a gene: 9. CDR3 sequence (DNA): TGCAGTGCTAGTCCCGTCCGGGACAGGACCTACGAGCAGTACTTC. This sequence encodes CSASPVRDRTYEQYF.

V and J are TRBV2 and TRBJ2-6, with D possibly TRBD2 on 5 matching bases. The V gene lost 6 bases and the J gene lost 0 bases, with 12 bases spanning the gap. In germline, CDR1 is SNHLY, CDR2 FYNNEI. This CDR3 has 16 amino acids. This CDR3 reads CASRVGLSSGANVLTF. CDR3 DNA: TGTGCCAGCAGGGTCGGACTCTCCTCTGGGGCCAACGTCCTGACTTTC.

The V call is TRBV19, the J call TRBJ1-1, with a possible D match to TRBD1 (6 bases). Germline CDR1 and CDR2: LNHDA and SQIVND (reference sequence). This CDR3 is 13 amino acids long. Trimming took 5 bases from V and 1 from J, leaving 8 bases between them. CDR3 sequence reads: CASSLDRNTEAFF. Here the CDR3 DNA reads TGTGCCAGTAGTTTGGACAGGAACACTGAAGCTTTCTTT.

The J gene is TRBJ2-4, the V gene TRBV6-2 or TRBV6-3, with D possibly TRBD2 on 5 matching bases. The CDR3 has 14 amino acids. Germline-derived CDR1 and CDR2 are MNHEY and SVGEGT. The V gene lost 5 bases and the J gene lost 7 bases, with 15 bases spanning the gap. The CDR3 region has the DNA TGTGCCAGCAGTGTCATACGAGGGAGTAACATTCAGTACTTC. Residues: CASSVIRGSNIQYF.

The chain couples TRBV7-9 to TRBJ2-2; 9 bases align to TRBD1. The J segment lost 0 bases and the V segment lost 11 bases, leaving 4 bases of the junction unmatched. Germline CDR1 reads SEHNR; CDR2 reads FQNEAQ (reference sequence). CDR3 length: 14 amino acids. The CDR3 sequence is CARGDRANTGELFF. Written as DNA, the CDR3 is TGTGCCCGCGGGGACAGGGCGAACACCGGGGAGCTGTTTTTT.

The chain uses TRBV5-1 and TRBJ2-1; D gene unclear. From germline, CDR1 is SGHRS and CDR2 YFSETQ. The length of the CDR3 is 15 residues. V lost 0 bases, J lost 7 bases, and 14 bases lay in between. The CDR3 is CASSLVVGRSNEQFF. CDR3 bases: TGCGCCAGCAGCTTGGTTGTAGGCAGGTCAAATGAGCAGTTCTTC. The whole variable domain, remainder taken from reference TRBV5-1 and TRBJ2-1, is KAGVTQTPRYLIKTRGQQVTLSCSPISGHRSVSWYQQTPGQGLQFLFEYFSETQRNKGNFPGRFSGRQFSNSRSEMNVSTLELGDSALYLCASSLVVGRSNEQFFGPGTRLTVL.

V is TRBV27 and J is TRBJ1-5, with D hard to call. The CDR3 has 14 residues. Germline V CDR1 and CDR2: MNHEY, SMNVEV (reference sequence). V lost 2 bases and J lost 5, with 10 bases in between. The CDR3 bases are TGTGCCAGCAGTTTAGGAGGGTTTGATCAGCCCCAGCATTTT. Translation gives CASSLGGFDQPQHF.

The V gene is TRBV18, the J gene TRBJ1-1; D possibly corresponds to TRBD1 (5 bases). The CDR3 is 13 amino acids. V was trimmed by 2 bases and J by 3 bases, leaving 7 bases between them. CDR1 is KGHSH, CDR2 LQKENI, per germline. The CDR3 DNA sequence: TGTGCCAGCTCACCAGGCAGGGACACTGAAGCTTTCTTT. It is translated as CASSPGRDTEAFF.

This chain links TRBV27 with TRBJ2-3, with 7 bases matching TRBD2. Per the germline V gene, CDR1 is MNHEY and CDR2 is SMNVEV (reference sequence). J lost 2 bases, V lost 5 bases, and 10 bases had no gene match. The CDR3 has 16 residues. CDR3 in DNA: TGTGCCAGCAGTCCCCTTGGGGCGGGAGTCACAGATACGCAGTATTTT. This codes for CASSPLGAGVTDTQYF.

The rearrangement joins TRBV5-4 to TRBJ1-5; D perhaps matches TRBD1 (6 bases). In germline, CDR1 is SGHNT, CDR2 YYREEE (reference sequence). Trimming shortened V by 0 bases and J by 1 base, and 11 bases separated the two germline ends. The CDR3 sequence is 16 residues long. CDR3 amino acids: CASSLDGGQSNQPQHF. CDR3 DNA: TGTGCCAGCAGCTTGGATGGGGGCCAGAGCAATCAGCCCCAGCATTTT.

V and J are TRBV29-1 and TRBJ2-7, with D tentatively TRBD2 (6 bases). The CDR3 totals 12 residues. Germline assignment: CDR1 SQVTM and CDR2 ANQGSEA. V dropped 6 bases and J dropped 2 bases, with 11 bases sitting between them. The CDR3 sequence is CSVPGETYEQYF. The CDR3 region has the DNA TGCAGCGTACCGGGGGAAACCTACGAGCAGTACTTC.

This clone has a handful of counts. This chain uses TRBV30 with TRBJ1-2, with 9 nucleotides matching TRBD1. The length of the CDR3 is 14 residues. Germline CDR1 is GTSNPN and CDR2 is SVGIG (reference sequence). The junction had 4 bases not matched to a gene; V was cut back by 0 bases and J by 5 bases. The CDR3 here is CAWSVQGARYGYTF. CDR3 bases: TGTGCCTGGAGTGTACAGGGGGCGAGGTATGGCTACACCTTC.

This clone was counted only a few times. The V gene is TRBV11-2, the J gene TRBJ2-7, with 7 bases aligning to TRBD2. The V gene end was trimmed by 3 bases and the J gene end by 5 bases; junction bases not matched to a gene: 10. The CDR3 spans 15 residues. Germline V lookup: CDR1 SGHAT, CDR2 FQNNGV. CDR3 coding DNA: TGTGCCAGCAGCTTGCTGTCGGGGGAGGGAAACGAGCAGTACTTC. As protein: CASSLLSGEGNEQYF.

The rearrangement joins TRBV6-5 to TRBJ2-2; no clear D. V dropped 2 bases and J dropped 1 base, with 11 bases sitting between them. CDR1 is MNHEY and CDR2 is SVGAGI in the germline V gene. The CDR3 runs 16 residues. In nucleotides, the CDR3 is TGTGCCAGCAGTTACCAAGTAGAGTGGAACACCGGGGAGCTGTTTTTT. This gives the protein CASSYQVEWNTGELFF.

The CDR3: CAWSPNASGPHGYTF. CDR3 DNA sequence: TGTGCCTGGAGTCCTAATGCCTCAGGGCCCCATGGCTACACCTTC. V gene TRBV30 combines with J gene TRBJ1-2; D perhaps matches TRBD1 (5 bases). CDR3 length: 15 amino acids. Germline CDR1 GTSNPN, CDR2 SVGIG (reference sequence). Trimming left V 2 bases short and J 6 bases short, with 19 bases between.

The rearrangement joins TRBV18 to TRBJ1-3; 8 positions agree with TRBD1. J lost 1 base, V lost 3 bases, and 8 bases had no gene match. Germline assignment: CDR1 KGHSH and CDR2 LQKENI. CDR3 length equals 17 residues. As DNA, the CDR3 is TGTGCCAGCTCACCTAGGACAGGGTCAGCGTCTGGAAACACCATATATTTT. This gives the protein CASSPRTGSASGNTIYF.

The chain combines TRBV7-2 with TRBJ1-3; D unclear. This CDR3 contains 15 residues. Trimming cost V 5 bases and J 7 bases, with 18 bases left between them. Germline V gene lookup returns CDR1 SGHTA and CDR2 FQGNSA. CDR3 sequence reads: CASSLQAGFGNTIYF. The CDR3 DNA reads TGTGCCAGCAGCCTACAAGCGGGGTTCGGGAACACCATATATTTT. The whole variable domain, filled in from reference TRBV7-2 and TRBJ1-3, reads GAGVSQSPSNKVTEKGKDVELRCDPISGHTALYWYRQSLGQGLEFLIYFQGNSAPDKSGLPSDRFSAERTGGSVSTLTIQRTQQEDSAVYLCASSLQAGFGNTIYFGEGSWLTVV.

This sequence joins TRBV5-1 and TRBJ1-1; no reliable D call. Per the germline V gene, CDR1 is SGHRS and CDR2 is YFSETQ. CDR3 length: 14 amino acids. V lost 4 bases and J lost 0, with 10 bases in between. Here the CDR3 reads CASSMDGMNTEAFF. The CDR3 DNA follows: TGCGCCAGCAGCATGGACGGTATGAACACTGAAGCTTTCTTT.